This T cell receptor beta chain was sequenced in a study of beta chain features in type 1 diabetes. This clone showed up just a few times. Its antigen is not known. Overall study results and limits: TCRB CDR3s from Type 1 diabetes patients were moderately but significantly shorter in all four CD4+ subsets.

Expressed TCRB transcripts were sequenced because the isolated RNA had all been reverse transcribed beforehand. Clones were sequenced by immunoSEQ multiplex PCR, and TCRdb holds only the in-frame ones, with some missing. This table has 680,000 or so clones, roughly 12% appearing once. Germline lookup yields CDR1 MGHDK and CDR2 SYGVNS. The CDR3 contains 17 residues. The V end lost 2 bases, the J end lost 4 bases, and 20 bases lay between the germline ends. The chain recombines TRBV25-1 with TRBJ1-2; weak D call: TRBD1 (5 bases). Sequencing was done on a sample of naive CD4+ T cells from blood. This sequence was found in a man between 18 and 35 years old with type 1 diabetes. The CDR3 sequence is CASSEVLEGKYSYGYTF. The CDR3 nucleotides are TGTGCCAGCAGTGAAGTATTAGAGGGGAAGTACAGCTATGGCTACACCTTC.